This T cell receptor (beta chain) was identified during a study of blood T cell repertoires in COVID-19. About the study: Sites in the United States, Italy and Spain provided acute and convalescent COVID-19 samples. PBMCs, B-cell-depleted T cells, or T cells were the source of the cDNA or gDNA that made up the material.

Original processing notes: The authors estimated nucleated cell counts from reference gene primer amplification. Data came from immunoSEQ multiplex PCR; TCRdb stores just in-frame clones and leaves some out. V and J calls and clone size are given by that table; D and trimming were obtained from the DNA. The sample yields under 150,000 clones, roughly 85% seen once. Source material: peripheral blood. The clonotype comes from a man aged 60 to 75 with acute or convalescent COVID-19.

CDR3 region: CASSRDRGGYTF. Here the CDR3 DNA reads TGTGCCAGCAGCCGGGACAGGGGTGGCTACACCTTC. V gene TRBV7-9 combines with J gene TRBJ1-2; TRBD1 matches 10 bases. This CDR3 contains 12 residues. CDR1 is SEHNR and CDR2 is FQNEAQ in the germline V gene (reference sequence). V lost 5 bases, J lost 7 bases, and 1 base stayed unmatched.